Following are 2 T cell receptor beta chains from one sample sequenced in a study of T cell changes during pregnancy in multiple sclerosis. The method was immunoSEQ multiplex PCR; TCRdb's version includes in-frame clones alone and lacks a portion of them. The table shows roughly 29,000 clones, with around nine tenths occurring only once. Sequencing used CD8+ T cells from peripheral blood mononuclear cells, obtained after pregnancy. The receptors derive from a female donor with multiple sclerosis, enrolled in a pregnancy study.

This clone was observed once. The V gene is TRBV4-1, the J gene TRBJ2-1, with 10 bases matching TRBD2. Germline CDR1 and CDR2: MGHRA and YSYEKL. The CDR3 sequence is 15 residues long. The J segment lost 8 bases and the V segment lost 4 bases, leaving 8 bases of the junction unmatched. CDR3 protein: CASSPGLAVHDEQFF. The CDR3 DNA follows: TGCGCCAGCAGCCCAGGACTAGCGGTTCATGATGAGCAGTTCTTC.

The chain recombines TRBV13 with TRBJ2-5; 11 nucleotides align to TRBD2. Germline CDR1 is PRHDT and CDR2 is FYEKMQ (reference sequence). Germline trimming cut 6 bases from V and 2 bases from J; bases unmatched to any gene: 11. The CDR3 totals 17 residues. The CDR3 protein is CASSSFTGTSGQETQYF. The DNA of the CDR3 is TGTGCCAGCAGTTCTTTTACCGGGACTAGCGGTCAAGAGACCCAGTACTTC. Filled out from reference TRBV13 and TRBJ2-5, the complete variable domain reads AAGVIQSPRHLIKEKRETATLKCYPIPRHDTVYWYQQGPGQDPQFLISFYEKMQSDKGSIPDRFSAQQFSDYHSELNMSSLELGDSALYFCASSSFTGTSGQETQYFGPGTRLLVL.